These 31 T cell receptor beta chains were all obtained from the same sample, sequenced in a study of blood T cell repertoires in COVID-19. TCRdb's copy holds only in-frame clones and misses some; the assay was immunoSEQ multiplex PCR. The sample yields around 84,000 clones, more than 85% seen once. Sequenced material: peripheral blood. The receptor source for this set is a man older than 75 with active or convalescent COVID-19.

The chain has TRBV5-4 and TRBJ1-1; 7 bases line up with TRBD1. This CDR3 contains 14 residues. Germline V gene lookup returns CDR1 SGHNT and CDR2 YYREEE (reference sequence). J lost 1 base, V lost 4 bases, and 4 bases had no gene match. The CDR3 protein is CASSTGTANTEAFF. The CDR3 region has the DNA TGTGCCAGCAGCACTGGGACAGCGAACACTGAAGCTTTCTTT.

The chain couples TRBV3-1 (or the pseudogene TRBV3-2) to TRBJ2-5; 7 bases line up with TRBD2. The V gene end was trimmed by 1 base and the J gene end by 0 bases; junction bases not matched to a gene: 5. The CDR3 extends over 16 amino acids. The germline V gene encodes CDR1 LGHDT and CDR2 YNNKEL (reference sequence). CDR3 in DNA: TGTGCCAGCAGCCAAGGGCAGGGAGGGAACCAAGAGACCCAGTACTTC. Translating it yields CASSQGQGGNQETQYF.

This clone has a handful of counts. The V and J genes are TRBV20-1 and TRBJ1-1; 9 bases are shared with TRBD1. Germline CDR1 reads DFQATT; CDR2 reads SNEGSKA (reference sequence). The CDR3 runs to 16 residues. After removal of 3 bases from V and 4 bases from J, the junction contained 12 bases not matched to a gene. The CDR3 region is CSASFGLGTGPTEAFF. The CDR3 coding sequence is TGCAGTGCTAGTTTTGGTTTAGGGACAGGGCCCACTGAAGCTTTCTTT.

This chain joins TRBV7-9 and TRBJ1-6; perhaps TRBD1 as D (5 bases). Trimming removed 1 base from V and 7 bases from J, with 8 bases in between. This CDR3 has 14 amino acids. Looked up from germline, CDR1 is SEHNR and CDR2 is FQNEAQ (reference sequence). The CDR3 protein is CASSLVPGNSPLHF. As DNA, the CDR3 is TGTGCCAGCAGCTTAGTTCCAGGGAATTCACCCCTCCACTTT.

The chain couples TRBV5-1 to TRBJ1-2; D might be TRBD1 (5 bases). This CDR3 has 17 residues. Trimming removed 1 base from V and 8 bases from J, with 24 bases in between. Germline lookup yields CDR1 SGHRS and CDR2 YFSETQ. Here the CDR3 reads CASSLNLGQATGRGYTF. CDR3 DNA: TGCGCCAGCAGCTTGAACCTAGGACAAGCGACGGGCAGGGGCTACACCTTC.

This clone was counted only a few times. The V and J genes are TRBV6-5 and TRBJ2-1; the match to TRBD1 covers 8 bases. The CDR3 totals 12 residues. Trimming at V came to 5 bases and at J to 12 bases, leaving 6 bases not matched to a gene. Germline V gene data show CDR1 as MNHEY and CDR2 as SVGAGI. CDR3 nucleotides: TGTGCCAGCAGTCCAGGACAGGGCCGGCAGTTCTTC. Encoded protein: CASSPGQGRQFF.

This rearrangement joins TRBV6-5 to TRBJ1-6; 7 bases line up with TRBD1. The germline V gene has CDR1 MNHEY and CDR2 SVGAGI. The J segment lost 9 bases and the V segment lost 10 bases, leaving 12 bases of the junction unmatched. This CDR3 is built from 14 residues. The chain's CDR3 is CATRQGTEVSPLHF. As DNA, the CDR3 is TGTGCCACTAGACAGGGAACCGAAGTTTCACCCCTCCACTTT.

The CDR3 sequence: CSGAGGSGSLKTQYF. DNA of the CDR3: TGCAGCGGGGCTGGGGGAAGCGGGAGCTTGAAGACCCAGTACTTC. The chain links TRBV29-1 to TRBJ2-5; TRBD2 agrees at 8 bases. CDR1 SQVTM and CDR2 ANQGSEA come from the germline V gene. With V trimmed by 7 bases and J by 6 bases, 16 bases remained unmatched. This CDR3 is 15 amino acids long.

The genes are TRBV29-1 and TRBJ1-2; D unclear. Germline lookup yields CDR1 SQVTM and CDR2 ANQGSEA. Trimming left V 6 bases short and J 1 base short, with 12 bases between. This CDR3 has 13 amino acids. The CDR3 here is CSVGLDRNYGYTF. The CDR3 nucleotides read TGCAGCGTCGGACTGGACCGTAACTATGGCTACACCTTC.

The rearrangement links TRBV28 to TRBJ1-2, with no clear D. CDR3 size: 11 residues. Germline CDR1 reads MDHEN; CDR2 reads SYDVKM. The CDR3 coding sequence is TGTGCGGCCGCGGTTAACTATGGCTACACCTTC. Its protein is CAAAVNYGYTF.

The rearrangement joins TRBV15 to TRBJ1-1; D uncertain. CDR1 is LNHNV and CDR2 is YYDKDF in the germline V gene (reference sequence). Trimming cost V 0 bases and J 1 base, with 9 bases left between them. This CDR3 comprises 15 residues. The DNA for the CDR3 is TGTGCCACCAGCAGAGATGTCGTAGCGAACACTGAAGCTTTCTTT. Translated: CATSRDVVANTEAFF.

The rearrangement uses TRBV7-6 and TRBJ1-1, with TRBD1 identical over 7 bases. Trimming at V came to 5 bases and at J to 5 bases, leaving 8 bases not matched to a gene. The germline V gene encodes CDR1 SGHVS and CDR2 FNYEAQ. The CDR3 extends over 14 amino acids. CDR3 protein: CASSPRQGWTEAFF. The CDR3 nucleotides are TGTGCCAGCAGCCCGAGACAGGGATGGACTGAAGCTTTCTTT.

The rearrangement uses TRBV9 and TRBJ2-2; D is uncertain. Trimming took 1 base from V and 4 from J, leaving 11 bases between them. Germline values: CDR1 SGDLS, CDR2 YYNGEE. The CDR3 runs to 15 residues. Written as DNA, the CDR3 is TGTGCCAGCAGCGTACTGTCGGGTGGCACCGGGGAGCTGTTTTTT. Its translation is CASSVLSGGTGELFF. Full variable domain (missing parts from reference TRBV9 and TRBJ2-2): DSGVTQTPKHLITATGQRVTLRCSPRSGDLSVYWYQQSLDQGLQFLIQYYNGEERAKGNILERFSAQQFPDLHSELNLSSLELGDSALYFCASSVLSGGTGELFFGEGSRLTVL.

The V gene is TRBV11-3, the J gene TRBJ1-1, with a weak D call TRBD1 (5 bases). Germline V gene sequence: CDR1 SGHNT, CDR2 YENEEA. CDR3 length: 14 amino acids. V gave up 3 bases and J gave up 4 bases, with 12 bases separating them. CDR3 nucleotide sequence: TGTGCCAGCAGCTTTTCGGACATAAGCACTGAAGCTTTCTTT. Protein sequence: CASSFSDISTEAFF. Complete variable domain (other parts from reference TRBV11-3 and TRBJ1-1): EAGVVQSPRYKIIEKKQPVAFWCNPISGHNTLYWYLQNLGQGPELLIRYENEEAVDDSQLPKDRFSAERLKGVDSTLKIQPAELGDSAVYLCASSFSDISTEAFFGQGTRLTVV.

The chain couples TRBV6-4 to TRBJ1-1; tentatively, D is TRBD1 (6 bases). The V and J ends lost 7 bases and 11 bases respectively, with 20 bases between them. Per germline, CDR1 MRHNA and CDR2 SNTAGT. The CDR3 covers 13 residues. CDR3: CASTDSSGDRAFF. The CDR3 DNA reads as TGTGCCAGCACCGACTCCTCAGGGGATAGGGCTTTCTTT.

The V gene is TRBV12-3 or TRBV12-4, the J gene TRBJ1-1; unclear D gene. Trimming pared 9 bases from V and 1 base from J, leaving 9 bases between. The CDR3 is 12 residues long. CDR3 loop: CASGLTNTEAFF. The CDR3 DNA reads TGTGCCAGTGGACTCACGAACACTGAAGCTTTCTTT.

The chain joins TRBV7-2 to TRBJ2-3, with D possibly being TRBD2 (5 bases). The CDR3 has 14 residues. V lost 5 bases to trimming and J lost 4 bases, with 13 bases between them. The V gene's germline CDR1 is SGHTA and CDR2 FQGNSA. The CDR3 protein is CASSTRGLSDTQYF. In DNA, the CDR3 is TGTGCCAGCAGCACCCGAGGACTTTCAGATACGCAGTATTTT.

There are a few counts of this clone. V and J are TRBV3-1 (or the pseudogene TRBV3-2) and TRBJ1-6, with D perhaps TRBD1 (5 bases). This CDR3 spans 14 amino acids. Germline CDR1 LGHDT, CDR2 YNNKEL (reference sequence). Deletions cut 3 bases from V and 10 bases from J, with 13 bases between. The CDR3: CASSQGGYSSPLHF. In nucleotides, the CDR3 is TGTGCCAGCAGCCAGGGGGGATATAGCTCACCCCTCCACTTT.

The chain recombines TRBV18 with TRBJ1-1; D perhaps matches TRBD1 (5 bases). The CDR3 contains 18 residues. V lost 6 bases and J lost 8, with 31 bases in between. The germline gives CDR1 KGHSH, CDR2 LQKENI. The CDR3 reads CASSALNVPTAAALEAFF. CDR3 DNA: TGTGCCAGCTCGGCCCTGAATGTTCCGACAGCCGCAGCTTTAGAAGCTTTCTTT.

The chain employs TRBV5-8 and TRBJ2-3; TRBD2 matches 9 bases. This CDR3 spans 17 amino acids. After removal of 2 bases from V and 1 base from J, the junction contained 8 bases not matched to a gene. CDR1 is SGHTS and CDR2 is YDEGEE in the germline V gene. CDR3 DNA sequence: TGTGCCAGCAGCTTAGCCCGACTAGCGGACCGCACAGATACGCAGTATTTT. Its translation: CASSLARLADRTDTQYF.

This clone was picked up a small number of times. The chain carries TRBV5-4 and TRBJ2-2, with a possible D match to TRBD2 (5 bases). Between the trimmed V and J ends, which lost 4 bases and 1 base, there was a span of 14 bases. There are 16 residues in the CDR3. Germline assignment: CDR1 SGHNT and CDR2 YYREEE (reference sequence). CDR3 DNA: TGTGCCAGCAGCCCCCGGTCCGGAGGGAACACCGGGGAGCTGTTTTTT. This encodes CASSPRSGGNTGELFF.

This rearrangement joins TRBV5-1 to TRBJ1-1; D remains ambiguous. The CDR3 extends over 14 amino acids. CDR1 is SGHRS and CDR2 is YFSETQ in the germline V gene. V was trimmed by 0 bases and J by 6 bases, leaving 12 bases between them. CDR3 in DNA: TGCGCCAGCAGCTTGGTTTCGGGGTCTCCTGAAGCTTTCTTT. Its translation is CASSLVSGSPEAFF.

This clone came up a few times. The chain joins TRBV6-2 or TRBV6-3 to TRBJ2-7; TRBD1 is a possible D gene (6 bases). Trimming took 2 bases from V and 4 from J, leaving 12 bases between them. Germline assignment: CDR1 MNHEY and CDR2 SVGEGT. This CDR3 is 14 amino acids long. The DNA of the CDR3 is TGTGCCAGCAGTTACGACGGGCAGGGGTACGAGCAGTACGTC. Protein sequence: CASSYDGQGYEQYV.

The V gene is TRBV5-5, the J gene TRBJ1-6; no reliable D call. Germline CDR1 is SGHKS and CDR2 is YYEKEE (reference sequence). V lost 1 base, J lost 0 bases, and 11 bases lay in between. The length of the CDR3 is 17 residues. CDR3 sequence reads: CASSLFAASSYNSPLHF. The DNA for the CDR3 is TGTGCCAGCAGCTTGTTCGCTGCGAGCTCCTATAATTCACCCCTCCACTTT.

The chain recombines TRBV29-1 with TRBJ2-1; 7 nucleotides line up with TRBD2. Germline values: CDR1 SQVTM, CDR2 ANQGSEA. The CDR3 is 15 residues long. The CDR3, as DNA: TGCACCGGAAGGGGCGGGAGAGGGGACTACAATGAGCAGTTCTTC. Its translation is CTGRGGRGDYNEQFF.

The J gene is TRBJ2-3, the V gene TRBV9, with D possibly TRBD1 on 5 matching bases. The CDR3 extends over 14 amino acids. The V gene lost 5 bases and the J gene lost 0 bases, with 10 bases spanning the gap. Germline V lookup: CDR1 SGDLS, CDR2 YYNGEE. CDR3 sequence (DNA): TGTGCCAGCAGTGGACAAGTTAGCACAGATACGCAGTATTTT. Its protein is CASSGQVSTDTQYF.

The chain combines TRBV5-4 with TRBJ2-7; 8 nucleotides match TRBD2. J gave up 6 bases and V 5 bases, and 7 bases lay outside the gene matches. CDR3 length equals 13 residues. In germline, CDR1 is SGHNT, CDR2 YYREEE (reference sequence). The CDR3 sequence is CASRPGTRGEQYV. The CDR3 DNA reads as TGTGCCAGCAGGCCCGGGACTAGAGGCGAGCAGTACGTC.

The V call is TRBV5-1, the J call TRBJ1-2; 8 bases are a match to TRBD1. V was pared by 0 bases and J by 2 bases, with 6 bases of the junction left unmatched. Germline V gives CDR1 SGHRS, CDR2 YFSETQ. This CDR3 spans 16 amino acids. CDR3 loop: CASSLGGAGGNYGYTF. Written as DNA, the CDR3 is TGCGCCAGCAGCTTGGGAGGCGCAGGGGGCAACTATGGCTACACCTTC.

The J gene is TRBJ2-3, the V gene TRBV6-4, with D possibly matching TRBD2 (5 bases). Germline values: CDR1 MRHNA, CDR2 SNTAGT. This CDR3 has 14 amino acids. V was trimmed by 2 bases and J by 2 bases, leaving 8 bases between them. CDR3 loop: CASSDGLATDTQYF. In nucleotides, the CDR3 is TGTGCCAGCAGTGACGGGCTAGCCACAGATACGCAGTATTTT.

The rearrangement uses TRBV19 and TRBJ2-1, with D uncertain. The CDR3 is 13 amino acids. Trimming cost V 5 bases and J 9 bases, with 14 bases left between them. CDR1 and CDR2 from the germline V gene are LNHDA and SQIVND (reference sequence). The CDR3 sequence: CASSAVGLSEQFF. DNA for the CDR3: TGTGCCAGTAGTGCGGTGGGTCTAAGTGAGCAGTTCTTC.

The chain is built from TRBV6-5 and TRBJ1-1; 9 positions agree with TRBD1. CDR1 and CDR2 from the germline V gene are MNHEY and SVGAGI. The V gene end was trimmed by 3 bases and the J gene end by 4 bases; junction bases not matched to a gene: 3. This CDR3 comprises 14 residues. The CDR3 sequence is CASSYGTGSTEAFF. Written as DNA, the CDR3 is TGTGCCAGCAGTTATGGGACAGGGAGCACTGAAGCTTTCTTT.